This T cell receptor (beta chain) was captured by sequencing in a study of lymphopenia after photon versus proton radiotherapy. Study findings and constraints: Under photons, naive T cells and diversity fell while effector/memory populations rose. Post-nadir diversity loss with photons came from oligoclonal expansion, particularly CD8+ Temra cells.

CDR3 length: 14 amino acids. V was pared by 7 bases and J by 3 bases, with 15 bases between. Looked up from germline, CDR1 is LNHDA and CDR2 is SQIVND (reference sequence). In regard to this clone: What it binds is not known.

Sequenced by immunoSEQ multiplex PCR; TCRdb stores in-frame clones only, minus some. Of some 21,000 clones listed, less than 85% are singletons. The TCR originated in a man in his fifties or sixties with pancreatic cancer. The chain has TRBV19 and TRBJ1-2; tentative D call: TRBD1 (6 bases). The sample consisted of peripheral blood, taken from a patient treated with photon-based radiotherapy. CDR3 nucleotide sequence: TGTGCCAGTAATTGGCAGGGGATCGACTATGGCTACACCTTC. It yields the protein CASNWQGIDYGYTF.